What follows is one TCR beta chain and its context. Its matching antigen is unknown. A single record per CDR3 protein comes from TCRdb applying MiXCR to the 5' RACE reads. The data hold 13,000 or so distinct CDR3 sequences, with about 22% observed a single time. Purified naive CD4+ T cells were depleted of CD25+ Tregs. CDR3 size: 13 residues. Trimming removed 6 bases from V and 6 bases from J, with 14 bases in between. Overall study findings and caveats: The TCR gene usage of tumor memory CD4+ T cells clustered together with blood and lymph node memory CD4+ cells and with lymph node naive CD4+ cells.

The sample was naive CD4+ T cells sorted from blood. Subset in this sample: naive CD4+ T cells, CD4+CD45RA+CD25-. The source of this sequence is a female donor with breast cancer. This chain connects TRBV12-3 or TRBV12-4 to TRBJ1-1; perhaps TRBD1 as D (5 bases). Written as DNA, the CDR3 is TGTGCCAGCAGCCCCACAGGTGTGGCTGAAGCTTTCTTT. Translation: CASSPTGVAEAFF.